Here is one T cell receptor (beta chain) with its context. Its antigen is as yet unknown. TCRdb's copy holds only in-frame clones and misses some; the assay was immunoSEQ multiplex PCR. Here the sample spans about 22,000 clones, approximately 80% being singletons. Germline V CDR1 and CDR2: MDHEN, SYDVKM. CDR3 length: 11 amino acids. Trimming shortened V by 6 bases and J by 7 bases, and 10 bases separated the two germline ends. This record belongs to a study of radiation and T cells in renal cell carcinoma. Study results and caveats: No pretreatment tumor biopsies were available for baseline clonotypes. In blood, top tumor clones expanded by 2 weeks, shrinking by 4.

The time point is: baseline pretreatment blood. The treatment: 15 Gy SBRT to primary tumor, nephrectomy 4 weeks later. Serial blood draws occurred at baseline and 2 and 4 weeks post-SBRT. The patient's renal cell carcinoma had clear cell pathology. The specimen was blood, collected from a patient whose treatment included radiotherapy and nephrectomy. The sequence was obtained from a man in his 60s with renal cell carcinoma. This chain links TRBV28 with TRBJ2-7; no clear D. CDR3 in DNA: TGTGCCAGCAGCGAAATGAGGGAGCAGTACTTC. It specifies CASSEMREQYF.